These 28 T cell receptor beta chains originate from one sample sequenced in a study of blood T cell repertoires in COVID-19. Assay used: immunoSEQ multiplex PCR; TCRdb lists only in-frame clones, some missing. The table has around 180,000 clones, about 84% seen once. Sequenced sample: peripheral blood. The receptors were sampled from a woman in her twenties or thirties with acute or convalescent COVID-19.

This chain uses TRBV9 with TRBJ2-7; 7 bases align to TRBD1. The J segment lost 5 bases and the V segment lost 4 bases, leaving 15 bases of the junction unmatched. Germline V CDR1 and CDR2: SGDLS, YYNGEE. There are 16 residues in the CDR3. The CDR3 DNA reads as TGTGCCAGCAGCTTAACTGGACAGGCCAGGACCCACGAGCAGTACTTC. Its translation: CASSLTGQARTHEQYF.

This chain uses TRBV2 with TRBJ2-5; D perhaps matches TRBD2 (5 bases). Trimming shortened V by 2 bases and J by 1 base, and 11 bases separated the two germline ends. CDR3 length equals 15 residues. Germline loops: CDR1 SNHLY, CDR2 FYNNEI. CDR3 protein: CASSESQRVQETQYF. In DNA, the CDR3 is TGTGCCAGCAGTGAAAGTCAGAGGGTCCAAGAGACCCAGTACTTC. Combining the CDR3 with reference TRBV2 and TRBJ2-5 gives the whole variable domain EPEVTQTPSHQVTQMGQEVILRCVPISNHLYFYWYRQILGQKVEFLVSFYNNEISEKSEIFDDQFSVERPDGSNFTLKIRSTKLEDSAMYFCASSESQRVQETQYFGPGTRLLVL.

Concerning this clone: Other DNA variants within this sample encode the same CDR3. The rearrangement links TRBV2 to TRBJ1-4; possible D gene TRBD1, 5 bases. This CDR3 region has 14 residues. Between the trimmed V and J ends, which lost 4 bases and 8 bases, there was a span of 14 bases. Germline CDR1 reads SNHLY; CDR2 reads FYNNEI. The CDR3 is CASSVGPRGEKLFF. The DNA of the CDR3 is TGTGCCAGCAGTGTGGGACCCCGGGGGGAAAAACTGTTTTTT.

The chain employs TRBV2 and TRBJ1-1, with D tentatively TRBD1 (6 bases). CDR1 and CDR2 from the germline V gene are SNHLY and FYNNEI. The CDR3 sequence is 13 residues long. V lost 3 bases to trimming and J lost 1 base, with 6 bases between them. CDR3 loop: CASSDRGNTEAFF. For the CDR3, the DNA is TGTGCCAGCAGTGACAGGGGGAACACTGAAGCTTTCTTT.

V usage is TRBV11-2 and J usage is TRBJ2-7; D is possibly TRBD2 (6 bases). Trimming stripped 5 bases from V and 6 bases from J, with 20 bases between. Germline V lookup: CDR1 SGHAT, CDR2 FQNNGV. The CDR3 extends over 15 amino acids. The CDR3 here is CASSPTALVSGEQYF. Written as DNA, the CDR3 is TGTGCCAGCAGCCCCACAGCCCTGGTTAGCGGCGAGCAGTACTTC.

This clone was observed a single time. For the CDR3, the DNA is TGTGCTAGTGGTCCCGGACAGGGGGAGACCCAGTACTTC. Translating gives CASGPGQGETQYF. This chain uses TRBV12-5 with TRBJ2-5; TRBD1 matches at 9 bases. This CDR3 is 13 amino acids long. The J segment lost 5 bases and the V segment lost 5 bases, leaving 3 bases of the junction unmatched. Germline values: CDR1 LGHNT, CDR2 FRNRAP.

This clone was recorded a few times. The chain has TRBV6-2 or TRBV6-3 and TRBJ2-6; D is ambiguous. Germline V gene sequence: CDR1 MNHEY, CDR2 SVGEGT. There are 16 residues in the CDR3. V was trimmed by 10 bases and J by 0 bases, leaving 16 bases between them. For the CDR3, the DNA is TGTGCCACCAGCCTCCGCGGTAGCTCTGGGGCCAACGTCCTGACTTTC. It codes for CATSLRGSSGANVLTF.

This rearrangement joins TRBV9 to TRBJ1-3; 7 bases are shared with TRBD1. CDR1 and CDR2 (germline): SGDLS, YYNGEE. The V segment lost 0 bases and the J segment 4 bases; nucleotides outside the gene matches: 1. The CDR3 contains 14 residues. CDR3 amino acids: CASSVAGQGNTIYF. In DNA form, the CDR3 reads TGTGCCAGCAGCGTAGCGGGACAGGGAAACACCATATATTTT.

The chain has TRBV5-1 and TRBJ1-1; D remains ambiguous. The germline gives CDR1 SGHRS, CDR2 YFSETQ. The CDR3 contains 19 residues. V was clipped by 0 bases and J by 0 bases, with 21 bases between them. CDR3 protein: CASSLDPTTGLRMNTEAFF. CDR3 DNA sequence: TGCGCCAGCAGCTTGGATCCTACGACCGGACTGAGGATGAACACTGAAGCTTTCTTT.

This rearrangement joins TRBV5-8 to TRBJ1-5; TRBD1 matches at 7 bases. The germline CDR1 and CDR2 sequences are SGHTS and YDEGEE. V trimming: 4 bases; J trimming: 2 bases; junction bases outside the gene matches: 9. The CDR3 has 16 amino acids. CDR3 in amino acids: CASSGGGQGGNQPQHF. The CDR3 coding sequence is TGTGCCAGCAGCGGGGGCGGTCAGGGGGGCAATCAGCCCCAGCATTTT.

The V call is TRBV30, the J call TRBJ1-4, with D unclear. This CDR3 has 12 residues. Germline values: CDR1 GTSNPN, CDR2 SVGIG (reference sequence). V was clipped by 3 bases and J by 8 bases, with 10 bases between them. This CDR3 reads CAWRVAGEKLFF. CDR3 nucleotide sequence: TGTGCCTGGAGAGTAGCGGGAGAAAAACTGTTTTTT.

The V gene is TRBV28, the J gene TRBJ1-3; no clear D. The CDR3 extends over 15 amino acids. V was pared by 1 base and J by 4 bases, with 11 bases between. Germline values: CDR1 MDHEN, CDR2 SYDVKM. CDR3 in DNA: TGTGCCAGCAGTTTATCCCCCGGGGTCGGAAACACCATATATTTT. It translates to CASSLSPGVGNTIYF.

This chain's CDR3 is CASSLDPGQGTTNEKLFF. DNA of the CDR3: TGTGCCAGCAGCTTAGATCCTGGACAGGGGACAACTAATGAAAAACTGTTTTTT. The chain combines TRBV7-9 with TRBJ1-4; the match to TRBD1 covers 9 bases. The CDR3 extends over 18 amino acids. J was trimmed by 0 bases and V by 1 base; bases with no gene match: 6. Per germline, CDR1 SEHNR and CDR2 FQNEAQ (reference sequence).

This sequence joins TRBV5-4 and TRBJ2-7; 7 bases match TRBD1. The CDR3 is made up of 15 amino acids. Germline CDR1 and CDR2: SGHNT and YYREEE (reference sequence). The J segment lost 0 bases and the V segment lost 5 bases, leaving 8 bases of the junction unmatched. The CDR3 sequence is CASSETGPHSYEQYF. The CDR3 DNA sequence: TGTGCCAGCAGTGAGACAGGGCCCCACTCCTACGAGCAGTACTTC.

The J gene is TRBJ2-7, the V gene TRBV30; D is unclear. Per the germline V gene, CDR1 is GTSNPN and CDR2 is SVGIG (reference sequence). The CDR3 totals 12 residues. Trimming pared 1 base from V and 3 bases from J, leaving 7 bases between. The DNA for the CDR3 is TGTGCCTGGAGTGCAGGAAACTACGAGCAGTACTTC. It encodes CAWSAGNYEQYF.

The chain has TRBV19 and TRBJ1-4, with D maybe TRBD1 (6 bases). V lost 4 bases and J 15 bases, leaving 15 bases between the germline ends. Looked up from germline, CDR1 is LNHDA and CDR2 is SQIVND (reference sequence). The CDR3 extends over 12 amino acids. CDR3 nucleotides: TGTGCCAGTAGTACCCCTCGGGACATTTTGTTTTTT. Translated, it gives CASSTPRDILFF.

This chain links TRBV30 with TRBJ1-2; D ambiguous. Germline V lookup: CDR1 GTSNPN, CDR2 SVGIG (reference sequence). CDR3 length: 13 residues. Trimming stripped 6 bases from V and 2 bases from J, with 13 bases between. DNA of the CDR3: TGTGCCTGCACCGGCGGAGGGAACTATGGCTACACCTTC. This translates into CACTGGGNYGYTF.

This sequence joins TRBV6-5 and TRBJ1-1; D is possibly TRBD1 (6 bases). Germline V CDR1 and CDR2: MNHEY, SVGAGI. The length of the CDR3 is 13 residues. Trimming pared 5 bases from V and 1 base from J, leaving 8 bases between. The CDR3 is CASSLQGNTEAFF. In DNA form, the CDR3 reads TGTGCCAGCAGTCTACAGGGGAACACTGAAGCTTTCTTT.

This chain connects TRBV5-6 to TRBJ1-2; tentative D call: TRBD1 (5 bases). Germline V gives CDR1 SGHDT, CDR2 YYEEEE. There are 14 residues in the CDR3. V was pared by 7 bases and J by 2 bases, with 15 bases between. CDR3 loop: CASQRGNLNYGYTF. CDR3 in DNA: TGTGCCAGCCAAAGGGGAAACTTAAACTATGGCTACACCTTC.

On this clone: This sample also contains other DNA sequences that code for the same CDR3. The rearrangement uses TRBV7-9 and TRBJ1-2; the D is unclear. Germline V gene data show CDR1 as SEHNR and CDR2 as FQNEAQ (reference sequence). The V gene lost 3 bases and the J gene lost 6 bases, with 8 bases spanning the gap. The CDR3 loop spans 12 amino acids. The CDR3 DNA is TGTGCCAGCAGCTTCAATCGAGATGGCTACACCTTC. This gives the protein CASSFNRDGYTF.

V usage is TRBV28 and J usage is TRBJ2-7; tentative D call: TRBD2 (6 bases). The germline V gene has CDR1 MDHEN and CDR2 SYDVKM. This CDR3 spans 11 amino acids. V was trimmed by 10 bases and J by 7 bases, leaving 14 bases between them. In nucleotides, the CDR3 is TGTGCCATCACGGGAGTCGGTGAGCAGTACTTC. Translating it yields CAITGVGEQYF.

The rearrangement uses TRBV27 and TRBJ1-5; 7 positions agree with TRBD1. Trimming removed 5 bases from V and 4 bases from J; junction bases left unmatched: 8. The CDR3 is 15 residues long. Looked up from germline, CDR1 is MNHEY and CDR2 is SMNVEV (reference sequence). The CDR3 loop is CASSGQGGTNQPQHF. The CDR3, as DNA: TGTGCCAGCAGTGGGCAGGGGGGAACAAATCAGCCCCAGCATTTT.

With regard to this clone: An end of the junction differs from the germline gene, which may be a read error. The chain links TRBV7-7 to TRBJ2-2, with 8 positions matching TRBD1. Germline values: CDR1 SSHAT, CDR2 FNYEAQ (reference sequence). CDR3 length: 15 residues. The CDR3 reads CASSLVPGGIGELFF. CDR3 coding DNA: TGTGCTAGCAGCTTAGTCCCAGGGGGCATCGGGGAGCTGTTTTTT.

The chain joins TRBV29-1 to TRBJ2-1; maybe TRBD2 (5 bases). The CDR3 runs to 14 residues. V gave up 6 bases and J gave up 3 bases, with 15 bases separating them. CDR1 is SQVTM, CDR2 ANQGSEA, per germline. The CDR3, as DNA: TGCAGCGTCGGGGTCGGCAGCCGCTACAATGAGCAGTTCTTC. Protein sequence: CSVGVGSRYNEQFF.

This rearrangement joins TRBV7-8 to TRBJ1-5; the D gene is possibly TRBD1 (5 bases). Trimming shortened V by 8 bases and J by 0 bases, and 11 bases separated the two germline ends. Germline CDR1 SGHVS, CDR2 FQNEAQ. The CDR3 loop spans 14 amino acids. The CDR3 sequence is CASGAGNSNQPQHF. For the CDR3, the DNA is TGTGCCAGCGGGGCAGGGAATAGCAATCAGCCCCAGCATTTT.

This chain connects TRBV30 to TRBJ1-5, with TRBD1 identical over 9 bases. Germline lookup yields CDR1 GTSNPN and CDR2 SVGIG (reference sequence). V gave up 0 bases and J gave up 6 bases; unmatched junction bases: 6. This CDR3 is built from 15 residues. The CDR3 DNA is TGTGCCTGGAGTGTGGAGACAGGGGGTTTTCAGCCCCAGCATTTT. Translating it yields CAWSVETGGFQPQHF.

In this sample, this clone turned up a few times. The CDR3 nucleotides read TGTGCCAGCAGCCCAGACAGGGGTTGGACTGAAGCTTTCTTT. Amino acid sequence: CASSPDRGWTEAFF. This chain connects TRBV3-1 (or the pseudogene TRBV3-2) to TRBJ1-1; 8 bases map to TRBD1. V dropped 4 bases and J dropped 5; count of bases not matched to a gene: 6. Germline CDR1 and CDR2: LGHDT and YNNKEL (reference sequence). The CDR3 consists of 14 residues.

V usage is TRBV12-3 or TRBV12-4 and J usage is TRBJ1-2; D not resolved. V lost 6 bases, J lost 3 bases, and 11 bases lay in between. CDR3 length: 13 residues. Here the CDR3 reads CASSPQRYYGYTF. In DNA, the CDR3 is TGTGCCAGCAGCCCCCAGCGCTACTATGGCTACACCTTC.